The 17 T cell receptor beta chains reported below all come from one sample, sequenced in a study of blood T cells in healthy people across ages. The use of a sample-barcoded 5' primer and a J-beta primer mix characterized a second PCR of about 7 to 12 cycles. MiXCR was run by TCRdb on the 5' RACE reads, yielding one entry per CDR3 protein. The table has 1.4 million to 1.5 million distinct CDR3 sequences, 42% seen once. Sequencing input: blood. These receptors were obtained from a woman younger than 30 in good health.

As for this clonotype: The germline gene is not matched at one end of the junction; a read error may be the cause. The chain links TRBV25-1 to TRBJ2-7; TRBD1 agrees at 10 bases. The CDR3 totals 15 residues. The V gene's germline CDR1 is MGHDK and CDR2 SYGVNS. The CDR3 DNA is TGTGCCAACAGTGACCGACAGGGGGCTTGGTACGAGCAGTACTTC. Translating gives CANSDRQGAWYEQYF.

The chain is built from TRBV6-2 or TRBV6-3 and TRBJ2-5; D may be TRBD2 (6 bases). This CDR3 is 14 amino acids long. V gave up 7 bases and J gave up 11 bases, with 23 bases separating them. CDR1 is MNHEY and CDR2 is SVGEGT in the germline V gene. Here the CDR3 DNA reads TGTGCCAGCAAAGGACTAAGTGTCGGCAATGAGCAGTACTTC. Protein: CASKGLSVGNEQYF.

J is TRBJ1-2 and V is TRBV7-9; D remains ambiguous. Per the germline V gene, CDR1 is SEHNR and CDR2 is FQNEAQ (reference sequence). The CDR3 contains 11 residues. V lost 5 bases to trimming and J lost 4 bases, with 5 bases between them. CDR3 nucleotides: TGTGCCAGCAGCCCCTTCTATGGCTACACCTTC. Protein product: CASSPFYGYTF.

The rearrangement links TRBV12-3 or TRBV12-4 to TRBJ2-7, with D possibly matching TRBD1 (6 bases). V lost 4 bases and J 3 bases, leaving 19 bases between the germline ends. The CDR3 consists of 16 residues. CDR3: CASSSPGQGTFYEQYF. The CDR3 DNA reads TGTGCCAGCAGTTCCCCGGGTCAGGGGACCTTCTACGAGCAGTACTTC.

Only a few counts were recorded for this clonotype. The genes are TRBV3-1 and TRBJ2-7, with 10 bases that match TRBD1. Germline CDR1 is LGHDT and CDR2 is YNNKEL (reference sequence). This CDR3 contains 15 residues. The trim removed 1 base at V and 5 bases at J, leaving 5 bases unmatched. The CDR3 DNA sequence: TGTGCCAGCAGCCAAGGGTGGACAGGGGGTGACGAGCAGTACTTC. It encodes CASSQGWTGGDEQYF.

In its sample, this clonotype was seen a few times. The chain uses TRBV7-9 and TRBJ2-1; 7 bases fit TRBD2. The CDR3 contains 15 residues. The ends lost 4 bases at V and 8 bases at J; junction bases unmatched: 11. Germline CDR1 is SEHNR and CDR2 is FQNEAQ (reference sequence). In nucleotides, the CDR3 is TGTGCCAGCAGCTCGGAGGGAGGGCGTGTTTATGAGCAGTTCTTC. Its translation is CASSSEGGRVYEQFF.

The table lists this clonotype with a count of one. The V gene is TRBV20-1, the J gene TRBJ2-3; possible D gene TRBD1, 5 bases. Germline V gene data show CDR1 as DFQATT and CDR2 as SNEGSKA (reference sequence). The CDR3 is made up of 14 amino acids. V was clipped by 1 base and J by 4 bases, with 12 bases between them. DNA for the CDR3: TGCAGTGCTAGAGGGGCAGGGCAGCCAGATACGCAGTATTTT. It translates to CSARGAGQPDTQYF.

In its sample, this clonotype was seen a few times. The chain employs TRBV4-1 and TRBJ1-1; the D gene is possibly TRBD1 (5 bases). Germline lookup yields CDR1 MGHRA and CDR2 YSYEKL. The CDR3 runs 14 residues. The V end was cut by 0 bases, the J end by 6 bases, with 11 bases between. Here the CDR3 reads CASSQDPGVAEAFF. DNA for the CDR3: TGCGCCAGCAGCCAAGATCCGGGGGTCGCTGAAGCTTTCTTT.

The chain links TRBV20-1 to TRBJ2-7; the match to TRBD2 covers 7 bases. Germline V gives CDR1 DFQATT, CDR2 SNEGSKA (reference sequence). The CDR3 consists of 12 residues. J lost 5 bases, V lost 6 bases, and 7 bases had no gene match. The CDR3, as DNA: TGCAGTGCCGCGGGGGACGGCGACGAGCAGTACTTC. This sequence encodes CSAAGDGDEQYF.

This chain links TRBV6-6 with TRBJ2-2; D is ambiguous. Germline loops: CDR1 MNHNY, CDR2 SVGAGI (reference sequence). V shed 5 bases and J shed 4 bases, with 5 bases lying between them. The CDR3 extends over 12 amino acids. CDR3 sequence (DNA): TGTGCCAGCAGTCGAACCACCGGGGAGCTGTTTTTT. Protein: CASSRTTGELFF.

This clonotype has a single count. The V and J genes are TRBV20-1 and TRBJ2-2, with 7 bases identical to TRBD2. Germline V CDR1 and CDR2: DFQATT, SNEGSKA (reference sequence). There are 13 residues in the CDR3. V was pared by 6 bases and J by 11 bases, with 12 bases of the junction left unmatched. Here the CDR3 reads CSASGLGEDELFF. The CDR3, as DNA: TGCAGTGCCTCTGGACTAGGGGAGGATGAGCTGTTTTTT.

The chain joins TRBV29-1 to TRBJ1-2; TRBD1 aligns across 7 bases. The V and J ends lost 6 bases and 6 bases, in that order; junction bases with no gene match: 4. Germline CDR1 reads SQVTM; CDR2 reads ANQGSEA. This CDR3 region has 11 residues. The CDR3 bases are TGCAGCGTGCAGGGGGTAGATGGCTACACCTTC. Translating gives CSVQGVDGYTF.

The chain employs TRBV6-6 and TRBJ2-7; no definite D call. Trimming pared 5 bases from V and 2 bases from J, leaving 7 bases between. This CDR3 region has 12 residues. Germline-derived CDR1 and CDR2 are MNHNY and SVGAGI (reference sequence). The CDR3 DNA reads as TGTGCCAGCAGTCCCCAGACCTACGAGCAGTACTTC. This codes for CASSPQTYEQYF.

The CDR3 DNA sequence: TGCGCCAGCAGCTCCGGACTAGCGGGGATCTCGTCCTACGAGCAGTACTTC. Amino acids: CASSSGLAGISSYEQYF. V usage is TRBV5-1 and J usage is TRBJ2-7; 12 nucleotides match TRBD2. In germline, CDR1 is SGHRS, CDR2 YFSETQ. V gave up 3 bases and J gave up 1 base; unmatched junction bases: 8. The CDR3 is 17 amino acids.

This clonotype appeared a few times. The chain couples TRBV13 to TRBJ2-5; possible D gene TRBD1, 6 bases. The J call may not be correct, given that the DNA end is closer to TRBJ2-7. This CDR3 is built from 15 residues. Germline assignment: CDR1 PRHDT and CDR2 FYEKMQ (reference sequence). CDR3 in amino acids: CASSLVGSGDYEQYF. As DNA, the CDR3 is TGTGCCAGCAGTCTAGTCGGATCAGGGGACTACGAGCAGTACTTC.

In its sample, this clonotype was seen a few times. The chain has TRBV7-6 and TRBJ1-1, with TRBD1 identical over 8 bases. The CDR3 spans 16 residues. V lost 1 base to trimming and J lost 3 bases; unmatched junction nucleotides: 7. In germline, CDR1 is SGHVS, CDR2 FNYEAQ. CDR3 protein: CASSLGAGGSDTEAFF. DNA of the CDR3: TGTGCCAGCAGCTTAGGGGCAGGGGGCTCTGACACTGAAGCTTTCTTT. The full variable domain, completed using reference TRBV7-6 and TRBJ1-1, is GAGVSQSPRYKVTKRGQDVALRCDPISGHVSLYWYRQALGQGPEFLTYFNYEAQQDKSGLPNDRFSAERPEGSISTLTIQRTEQRDSAMYRCASSLGAGGSDTEAFFGQGTRLTVV.

This chain connects TRBV5-1 to TRBJ2-3, with a possible D match to TRBD2 (6 bases). Between the trimmed V and J ends, which lost 4 bases and 3 bases, there was a span of 15 bases. There are 15 residues in the CDR3. The germline CDR1 and CDR2 sequences are SGHRS and YFSETQ. In nucleotides, the CDR3 is TGCGCCAGCAGCGCGGGGACGTTGGGGACAGATACGCAGTATTTT. Amino acids: CASSAGTLGTDTQYF. The variable domain in full, with the rest retrieved from reference TRBV5-1 and TRBJ2-3, is KAGVTQTPRYLIKTRGQQVTLSCSPISGHRSVSWYQQTPGQGLQFLFEYFSETQRNKGNFPGRFSGRQFSNSRSEMNVSTLELGDSALYLCASSAGTLGTDTQYFGPGTRLTVL.